Listed here is a single TCR beta chain. What it binds is not known. PCR employed 60 Vbeta and 13 Jbeta primers. The assay was immunoSEQ multiplex PCR, and TCRdb's table has in-frame clones only and misses some. This table holds roughly 190,000 clones, roughly 87% found once. This entry belongs to a study of cytomegalovirus exposure and HLA in healthy donors. Study-wide points: Reports showed the classifier diagnosing cytomegalovirus status with high specificity and sensitivity. Most observed TCR sequences were rare, whereas some public TCRs were detected in many donors. Available immune exposure information covered CMV serostatus only. A later analysis linked a missense variant in DCLRE1C to the trimming of TCR beta V and J genes.

The germline V and J ends were trimmed by 6 bases and 6 bases, with 18 bases remaining between them. Germline V gives CDR1 LNHDA, CDR2 SQIVND (reference sequence). CDR3 size: 14 residues. Sequenced: PBMCs. This receptor was obtained from a boy aged 2 to 9 in good health and CMV-seronegative. V gene TRBV19 combines with J gene TRBJ2-7; possible D gene TRBD1, 7 bases. The chain's CDR3 is CASRGGTAAFEQYF. In nucleotides, the CDR3 is TGTGCCAGTAGGGGCGGGACAGCAGCCTTCGAGCAGTACTTC.